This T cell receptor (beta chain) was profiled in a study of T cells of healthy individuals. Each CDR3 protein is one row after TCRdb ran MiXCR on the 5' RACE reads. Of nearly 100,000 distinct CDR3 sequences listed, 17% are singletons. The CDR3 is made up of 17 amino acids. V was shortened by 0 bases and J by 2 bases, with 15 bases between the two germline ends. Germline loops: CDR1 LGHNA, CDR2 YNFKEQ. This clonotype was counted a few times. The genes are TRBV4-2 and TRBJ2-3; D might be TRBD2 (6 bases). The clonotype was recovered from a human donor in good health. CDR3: CASSQEVARGHTDTQYF. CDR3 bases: TGTGCCAGCAGCCAAGAAGTCGCGCGGGGCCACACAGATACGCAGTATTTT.